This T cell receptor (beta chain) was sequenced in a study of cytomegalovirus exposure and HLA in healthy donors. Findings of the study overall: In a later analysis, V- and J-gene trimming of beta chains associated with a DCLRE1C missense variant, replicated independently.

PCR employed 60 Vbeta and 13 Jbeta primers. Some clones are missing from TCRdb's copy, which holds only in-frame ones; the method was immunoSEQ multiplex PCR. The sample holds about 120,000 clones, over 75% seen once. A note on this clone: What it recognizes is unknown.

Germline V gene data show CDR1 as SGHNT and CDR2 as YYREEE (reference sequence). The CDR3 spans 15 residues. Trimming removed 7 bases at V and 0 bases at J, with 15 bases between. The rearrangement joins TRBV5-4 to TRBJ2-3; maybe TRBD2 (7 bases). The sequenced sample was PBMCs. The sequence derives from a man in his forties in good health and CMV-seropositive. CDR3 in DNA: TGTGCCAGCCATTCCGGGGGGCCCAGCACAGATACGCAGTATTTT. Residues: CASHSGGPSTDTQYF.